Each of the 20 T cell receptor beta chains below was sequenced from the same sample in a study of shared clonotypes between healthy human individuals. Naive CD8 isolation took CD45RO-negative cells positively selected for CCR7 and excluded terminally differentiated effector memory CD45RA+ cells. Profiling relied on immunoSEQ multiplex PCR, and the TCRdb table lists in-frame clones only, not all of them. The sample consists of roughly 810,000 clones, around 96% of them appearing once. Sequenced: naive CD8+ T cells sorted from blood. These receptors all come from a man aged 30 to 39 in good health.

This clone was counted once. The chain carries TRBV27 and TRBJ1-1; maybe TRBD1 (5 bases). Per germline, CDR1 MNHEY and CDR2 SMNVEV (reference sequence). Trimming stripped 5 bases from V and 0 bases from J, with 13 bases between. The CDR3 contains 15 residues. CDR3 in amino acids: CASSPLGHLNTEAFF. CDR3 DNA sequence: TGTGCCAGCAGTCCCCTCGGACACCTGAACACTGAAGCTTTCTTT.

The chain couples TRBV2 to TRBJ2-3; 10 bases map to TRBD1. The CDR3 sequence is 17 residues long. Germline V lookup: CDR1 SNHLY, CDR2 FYNNEI. The V gene end was trimmed by 2 bases and the J gene end by 0 bases; junction bases not matched to a gene: 5. Here the CDR3 DNA reads TGTGCCAGCAGTGAACCGGGACAGGGGTCTAGCACAGATACGCAGTATTTT. Residues: CASSEPGQGSSTDTQYF. Full variable domain (missing parts from reference TRBV2 and TRBJ2-3): EPEVTQTPSHQVTQMGQEVILRCVPISNHLYFYWYRQILGQKVEFLVSFYNNEISEKSEIFDDQFSVERPDGSNFTLKIRSTKLEDSAMYFCASSEPGQGSSTDTQYFGPGTRLTVL.

Concerning this clone: The same CDR3 arises from other DNA sequences in this sample as well. V is TRBV11-2 and J is TRBJ2-7; unclear D gene. V dropped 7 bases and J dropped 3 bases, with 7 bases sitting between them. This CDR3 is 11 amino acids long. Germline CDR1 SGHAT, CDR2 FQNNGV. CDR3 coding DNA: TGTGCCAGCACTTTAGACTACGAGCAGTACTTC. Its translation is CASTLDYEQYF.

V gene TRBV19 combines with J gene TRBJ1-1, with D possibly matching TRBD1 (5 bases). V was trimmed by 8 bases and J by 1 base, leaving 8 bases between them. The CDR3 is 12 residues long. Germline V lookup: CDR1 LNHDA, CDR2 SQIVND (reference sequence). The DNA of the CDR3 is TGTGCCAGTGTGCAGGGGAACACTGAAGCTTTCTTT. Its translation: CASVQGNTEAFF.

The CDR3 DNA sequence: TGCGCCAGCAGCCAACTAGCGGGAGACGGGGAGACCCAGTACTTC. Translation gives CASSQLAGDGETQYF. This chain uses TRBV4-1 with TRBJ2-5; TRBD2 matches 10 bases. This CDR3 spans 15 amino acids. V was pared by 2 bases and J by 5 bases, with 5 bases of the junction left unmatched. Germline loops: CDR1 MGHRA, CDR2 YSYEKL.

This chain uses TRBV7-9 with TRBJ2-7; D uncertain. The CDR3 spans 15 residues. The germline V and J ends were trimmed by 5 bases and 7 bases, with 21 bases remaining between them. Germline-derived CDR1 and CDR2 are SEHNR and FQNEAQ (reference sequence). CDR3 loop: CASSETELTVGEQYF. For the CDR3, the DNA is TGTGCCAGCAGCGAAACCGAGCTGACCGTAGGGGAGCAGTACTTC.

The chain recombines TRBV19 with TRBJ2-7; no firm D call. The CDR3 has 14 residues. Between the trimmed V and J ends, which lost 1 base and 5 bases, there was a span of 12 bases. Germline CDR1 is LNHDA and CDR2 is SQIVND (reference sequence). The CDR3 sequence: CASSIAGVRNEQYF. The CDR3 DNA reads TGTGCCAGTAGTATAGCTGGAGTGCGGAACGAGCAGTACTTC.

The rearrangement joins TRBV11-2 to TRBJ2-7; D is possibly TRBD2 (5 bases). V lost 5 bases and J 7 bases, leaving 18 bases between the germline ends. This CDR3 is 14 amino acids long. Germline V CDR1 and CDR2: SGHAT, FQNNGV. CDR3 loop: CASSIGYGVWEQYF. CDR3 bases: TGTGCCAGCAGCATAGGGTACGGGGTGTGGGAGCAGTACTTC.

V usage is TRBV7-8 and J usage is TRBJ2-1; the match to TRBD1 covers 10 bases. The CDR3 covers 15 residues. The ends lost 4 bases at V and 4 bases at J; junction bases unmatched: 4. Germline CDR1 is SGHVS and CDR2 is FQNEAQ. CDR3 nucleotides: TGTGCCAGCAGCTCCGGACAGGGGGTGTACAATGAGCAGTTCTTC. Its protein is CASSSGQGVYNEQFF.

The CDR3 nucleotides read TGCAGCGTTGAAGGTCGAAAGAACACCGGGGAGCTGTTTTTT. Protein: CSVEGRKNTGELFF. The chain employs TRBV29-1 and TRBJ2-2; D remains unclear. The germline CDR1 and CDR2 sequences are SQVTM and ANQGSEA. The CDR3 is 14 residues long. Trimming took 1 base from V and 1 from J, leaving 7 bases between them.

In its sample, this clone was seen once. V usage is TRBV5-5 and J usage is TRBJ2-2; possible D gene TRBD2, 5 bases. The CDR3 contains 17 residues. Trimming took off 2 bases at V and 3 bases at J, with 17 bases between the two ends. Germline values: CDR1 SGHKS, CDR2 YYEKEE (reference sequence). Written as DNA, the CDR3 is TGTGCCAGCAGCTTTTCGGGTGGGAGTATCGACACCGGGGAGCTGTTTTTT. This sequence encodes CASSFSGGSIDTGELFF.

The chain uses TRBV7-9 and TRBJ2-5, with 7 bases identical to TRBD2. Germline values: CDR1 SEHNR, CDR2 FQNEAQ (reference sequence). This CDR3 has 18 amino acids. After removal of 7 bases from V and 2 bases from J, the junction contained 19 bases not matched to a gene. In nucleotides, the CDR3 is TGTGCCAGCATTCCGGGACTATCCCTCAGTGGCGTTCAAGAGACCCAGTACTTC. It encodes CASIPGLSLSGVQETQYF. Full variable domain (rest looked up from reference TRBV7-9 and TRBJ2-5): DTGVSQNPRHKITKRGQNVTFRCDPISEHNRLYWYRQTLGQGPEFLTYFQNEAQLEKSRLLSDRFSAERPKGSFSTLEIQRTEQGDSAMYLCASIPGLSLSGVQETQYFGPGTRLLVL.

V and J are TRBV11-2 and TRBJ2-1; TRBD2 agrees at 14 bases. V lost 2 bases to trimming and J lost 1 base; unmatched junction nucleotides: 7. In germline, CDR1 is SGHAT, CDR2 FQNNGV. CDR3 size: 19 residues. The CDR3 nucleotides read TGTGCCAGCAGCTTAAGAGGGACTAGCGGGAGTATGTCCTACAATGAGCAGTTCTTC. Translating it yields CASSLRGTSGSMSYNEQFF.

V gene TRBV29-1 combines with J gene TRBJ2-2, with D maybe TRBD2 (6 bases). The CDR3 extends over 14 amino acids. Germline values: CDR1 SQVTM, CDR2 ANQGSEA. Trimming left V 1 base short and J 8 bases short, with 14 bases between. The CDR3 DNA follows: TGCAGCGTTGAAGCAACCGGGAGCCGAGGGGAGCTGTTTTTT. This codes for CSVEATGSRGELFF.

The rearrangement joins TRBV29-1 to TRBJ2-7; TRBD1 matches 8 bases. V lost 7 bases and J lost 2; bases outside the gene matches: 4. The V gene's germline CDR1 is SQVTM and CDR2 ANQGSEA. This CDR3 comprises 12 residues. DNA for the CDR3: TGCAGCGGCTGGACAGGGACCTACGAGCAGTACTTC. Amino acid sequence: CSGWTGTYEQYF.

The genes are TRBV18 and TRBJ2-1; 12 nucleotides match TRBD2. The length of the CDR3 is 17 residues. V shed 2 bases and J 7 bases; nucleotides not matched to a gene: 9. CDR1 KGHSH and CDR2 LQKENI come from the germline V gene. In nucleotides, the CDR3 is TGTGCCAGCTCACCAACAAGACCTAGCGGGAGGGAGAATGAGCAGTTCTTC. This sequence encodes CASSPTRPSGRENEQFF.

This chain uses TRBV4-3 with TRBJ2-7, with a weak D call TRBD1 (6 bases). V dropped 3 bases and J dropped 2 bases, with 8 bases sitting between them. Germline values: CDR1 LGHNA, CDR2 YSLEER. The CDR3 sequence is 13 residues long. The CDR3 sequence: CASSHRGAYEQYF. In DNA, the CDR3 is TGCGCCAGCAGCCACAGGGGTGCCTACGAGCAGTACTTC.

The V call is TRBV5-1, the J call TRBJ2-5; D may be TRBD1 or TRBD2 (5 bases each). The CDR3 has 15 amino acids. Per germline, CDR1 SGHRS and CDR2 YFSETQ. The V end was cut by 1 base, the J end by 2 bases, with 12 bases between. The CDR3 DNA reads as TGCGCCAGCAGCTTGTGGTGGGGGAGACAAGAGACCCAGTACTTC. Translated: CASSLWWGRQETQYF. The full variable domain, with the rest looked up from reference TRBV5-1 and TRBJ2-5, is KAGVTQTPRYLIKTRGQQVTLSCSPISGHRSVSWYQQTPGQGLQFLFEYFSETQRNKGNFPGRFSGRQFSNSRSEMNVSTLELGDSALYLCASSLWWGRQETQYFGPGTRLLVL.

The chain combines TRBV7-7 with TRBJ2-5; weak D call: TRBD2 (6 bases). The CDR3 spans 13 residues. The germline CDR1 and CDR2 sequences are SSHAT and FNYEAQ (reference sequence). The ends were cut back, 5 bases at V and 5 bases at J, with 12 bases in the middle. The CDR3 is CASSPGGTETQYF. Written as DNA, the CDR3 is TGTGCCAGCAGCCCCGGAGGGACGGAGACCCAGTACTTC.

The gene calls are TRBV18 and TRBJ1-5; 9 bases are a match to TRBD1. The CDR3 has 17 residues. From germline, CDR1 is KGHSH and CDR2 LQKENI. With 6 bases clipped from V and 0 bases from J, the junction kept 9 bases outside the gene matches. The CDR3 loop is CASSRDRDEYSNQPQHF. Here the CDR3 DNA reads TGTGCCAGCTCCAGGGACAGGGACGAATATAGCAATCAGCCCCAGCATTTT.